This entry is about one T cell receptor beta chain. The data belong to a study of blood T cell repertoires in COVID-19. CDR1 and CDR2 (germline): SGHTA, FQGNSA. V was pared by 5 bases and J by 0 bases, with 2 bases of the junction left unmatched. The CDR3 is 15 residues long. Assay used: immunoSEQ multiplex PCR; TCRdb lists only in-frame clones, some missing. The data contain approximately 300,000 clones, about 85% of them singletons. The genes are TRBV7-2 and TRBJ2-1; 9 bases agree with TRBD2. This TCR came from a woman aged 50 to 65 who had recovered from COVID-19. The sample taken for sequencing was peripheral blood. CDR3 sequence: CASSRTSASYNEQFF. In DNA, the CDR3 is TGTGCCAGCAGCCGGACTAGCGCCTCCTACAATGAGCAGTTCTTC.